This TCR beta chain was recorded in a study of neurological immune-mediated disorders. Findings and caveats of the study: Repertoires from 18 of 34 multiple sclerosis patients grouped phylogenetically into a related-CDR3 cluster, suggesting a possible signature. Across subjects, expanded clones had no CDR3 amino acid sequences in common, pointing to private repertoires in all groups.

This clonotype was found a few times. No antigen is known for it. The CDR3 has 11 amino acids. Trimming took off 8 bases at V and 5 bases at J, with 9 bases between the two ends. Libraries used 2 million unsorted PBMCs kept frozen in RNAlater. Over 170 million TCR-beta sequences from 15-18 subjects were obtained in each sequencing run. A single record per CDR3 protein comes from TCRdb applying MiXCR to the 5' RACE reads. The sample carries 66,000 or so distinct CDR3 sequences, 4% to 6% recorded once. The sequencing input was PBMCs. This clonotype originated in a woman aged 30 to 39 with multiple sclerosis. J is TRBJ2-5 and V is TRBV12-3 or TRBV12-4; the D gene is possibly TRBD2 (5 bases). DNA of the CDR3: TGTGCCAGCGGGAAGCGGGAGACCCAGTACTTC. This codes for CASGKRETQYF.